This T cell receptor (beta chain) was identified in a study of control samples from healthy donors and cancer patients (dated by TCRdb to between 2020 and 2021). Relative to germline, V is 4 bases shorter and J is 6 bases shorter, with 13 bases between their ends. CDR1 and CDR2, per the germline V gene (reference sequence), are SGHNT and YYREEE. From its cysteine to its phenylalanine, the CDR3 spans 13 amino acids. Only the CDR3 DNA stays, 39 bases, in frame from base 1. Libraries were built with the immunoSEQ multiplex PCR assay. TCRdb's version of the immuneACCESS table is confined to in-frame rearrangements and falls short of the full clone set. An unresolved V gene accounts for under half of the shortfall where checked; the remainder is of unknown origin. The sample includes about 100,000 clones, with more than 75% observed a single time. Together, the top ten hold over 15% of the sample. A note on this clone: The antigen it binds to is not known. Base quality data are lacking; no much larger clone is found one base away.

The TCR comes from a woman between 50 and 59 years old in good health. The chain links TRBV5-4 with TRBJ1-1; TRBD1 is a possible D gene, resting on 5 matching bases. The sequenced material came from blood. The CDR3 loop reads CASSLGAAPEAFF. The nucleotide sequence reads as follows: TGTGCCAGCAGCCTCGGGGCAGCTCCTGAAGCTTTCTTT.